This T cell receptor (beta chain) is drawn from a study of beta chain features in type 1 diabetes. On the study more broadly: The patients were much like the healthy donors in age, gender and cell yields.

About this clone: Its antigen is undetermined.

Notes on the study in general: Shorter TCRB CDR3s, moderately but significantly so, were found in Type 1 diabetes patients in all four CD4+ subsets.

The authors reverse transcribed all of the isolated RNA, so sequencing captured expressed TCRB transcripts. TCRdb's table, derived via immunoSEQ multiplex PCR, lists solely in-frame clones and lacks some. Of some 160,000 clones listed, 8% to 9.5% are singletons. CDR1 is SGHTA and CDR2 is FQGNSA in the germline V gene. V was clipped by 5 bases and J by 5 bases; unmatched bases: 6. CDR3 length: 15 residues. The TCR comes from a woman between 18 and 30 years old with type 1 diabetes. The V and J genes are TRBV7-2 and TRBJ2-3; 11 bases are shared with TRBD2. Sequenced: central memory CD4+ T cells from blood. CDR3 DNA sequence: TGTGCCAGCAGCATTAGCGGGGGGGCCGGAGATACGCAGTATTTT. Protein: CASSISGGAGDTQYF.